This T cell receptor beta chain was identified in a study of T cells after somatic rescue of genetic block. V lost 1 base to trimming and J lost 2 bases, with 8 bases between them. This CDR3 has 14 residues. Germline CDR1 reads KGHSH; CDR2 reads LQKENI. The data were produced by immunoSEQ multiplex PCR, yet TCRdb's version contains in-frame clones alone and is incomplete. The table lists 110,000 or so clones, about 93% of them singletons. The chain uses TRBV18 and TRBJ2-5, with D maybe TRBD2 (5 bases). The sequence came from a woman aged 18-35 years. Sequencing used peripheral blood mononuclear cells (PBMCs). The CDR3 here is CASSPRGLQETQYF. Here the CDR3 DNA reads TGTGCCAGCTCACCACGAGGGTTGCAAGAGACCCAGTACTTC. Together with reference TRBV18 and TRBJ2-5, the CDR3 gives the full variable domain: NAGVMQNPRHLVRRRGQEARLRCSPMKGHSHVYWYRQLPEEGLKFMVYLQKENIIDESGMPKERFSAEFPKEGPSILRIQQVVRGDSAAYFCASSPRGLQETQYFGPGTRLLVL.